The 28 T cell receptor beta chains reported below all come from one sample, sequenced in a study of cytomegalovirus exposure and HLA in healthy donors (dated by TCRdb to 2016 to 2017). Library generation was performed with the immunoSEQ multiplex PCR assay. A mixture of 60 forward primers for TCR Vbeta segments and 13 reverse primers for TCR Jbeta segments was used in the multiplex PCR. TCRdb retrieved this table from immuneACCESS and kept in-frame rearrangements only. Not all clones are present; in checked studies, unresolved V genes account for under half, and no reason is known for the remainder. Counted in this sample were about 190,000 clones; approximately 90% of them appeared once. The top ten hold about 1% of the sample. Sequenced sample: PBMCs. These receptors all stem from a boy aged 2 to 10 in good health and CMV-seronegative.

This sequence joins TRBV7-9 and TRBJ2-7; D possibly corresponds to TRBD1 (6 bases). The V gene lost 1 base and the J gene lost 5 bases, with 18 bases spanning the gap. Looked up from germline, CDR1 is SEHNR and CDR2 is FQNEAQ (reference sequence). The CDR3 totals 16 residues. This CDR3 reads CASSLGGLGAIHEQYF. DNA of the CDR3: TGTGCCAGCAGCTTAGGGGGCTTGGGGGCTATTCACGAGCAGTACTTC.

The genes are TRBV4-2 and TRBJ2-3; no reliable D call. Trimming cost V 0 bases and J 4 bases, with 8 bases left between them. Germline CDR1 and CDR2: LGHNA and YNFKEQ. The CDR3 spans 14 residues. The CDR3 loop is CASSQEPSADTQYF. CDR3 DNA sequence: TGTGCCAGCAGCCAAGAGCCATCGGCAGATACGCAGTATTTT.

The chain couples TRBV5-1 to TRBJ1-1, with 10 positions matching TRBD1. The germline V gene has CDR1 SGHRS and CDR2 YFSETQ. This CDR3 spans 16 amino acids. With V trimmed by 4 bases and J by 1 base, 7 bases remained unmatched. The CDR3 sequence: CASSLLTGGTNTEAFF. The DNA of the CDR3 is TGCGCCAGCAGCCTGTTGACAGGGGGCACGAACACTGAAGCTTTCTTT.

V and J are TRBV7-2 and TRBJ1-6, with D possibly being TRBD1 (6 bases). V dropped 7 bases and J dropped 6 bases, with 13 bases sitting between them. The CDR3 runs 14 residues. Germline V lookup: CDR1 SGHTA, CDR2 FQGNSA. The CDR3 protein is CASTTVGGNSPLHF. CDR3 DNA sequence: TGTGCCAGCACCACCGTAGGGGGTAATTCACCCCTCCACTTT. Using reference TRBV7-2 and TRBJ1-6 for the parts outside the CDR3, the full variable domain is GAGVSQSPSNKVTEKGKDVELRCDPISGHTALYWYRQSLGQGLEFLIYFQGNSAPDKSGLPSDRFSAERTGGSVSTLTIQRTQQEDSAVYLCASTTVGGNSPLHFGNGTRLTVT.

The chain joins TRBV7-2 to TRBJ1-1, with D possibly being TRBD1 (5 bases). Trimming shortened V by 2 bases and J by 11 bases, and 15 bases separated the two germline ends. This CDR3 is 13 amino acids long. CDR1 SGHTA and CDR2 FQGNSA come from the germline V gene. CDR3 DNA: TGTGCCAGCAGCTTAAAGGTCCCAGGGTCGGCTTTCTTT. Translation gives CASSLKVPGSAFF.

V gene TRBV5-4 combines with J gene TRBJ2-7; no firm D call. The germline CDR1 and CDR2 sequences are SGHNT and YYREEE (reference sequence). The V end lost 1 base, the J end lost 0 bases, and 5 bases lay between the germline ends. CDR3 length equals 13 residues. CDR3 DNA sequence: TGTGCCAGCAGCTTGCGTAGCTCCTACGAGCAGTACTTC. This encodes CASSLRSSYEQYF.

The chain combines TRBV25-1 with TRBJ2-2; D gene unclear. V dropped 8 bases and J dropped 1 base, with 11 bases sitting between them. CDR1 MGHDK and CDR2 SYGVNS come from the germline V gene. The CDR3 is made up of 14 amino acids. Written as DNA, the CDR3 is TGTGCCAGCGAATCGTGGCTGAACACCGGGGAGCTGTTTTTT. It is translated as CASESWLNTGELFF.

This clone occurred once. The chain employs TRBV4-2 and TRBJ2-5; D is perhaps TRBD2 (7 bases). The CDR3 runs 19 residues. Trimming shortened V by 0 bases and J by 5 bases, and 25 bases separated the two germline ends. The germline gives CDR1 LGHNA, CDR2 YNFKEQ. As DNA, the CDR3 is TGTGCCAGCAGCCAAGATCCTCTACTAGCCGGGGGGCCCGGGGAGACCCAGTACTTC. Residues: CASSQDPLLAGGPGETQYF.

CDR3 nucleotides: TGTGCCAGCAGTTTCAACGGTTTAAATGAAAAACTGTTTTTT. It yields the protein CASSFNGLNEKLFF. The chain is built from TRBV27 and TRBJ1-4; D is unresolved. The CDR3 runs to 14 residues. Trimming stripped 3 bases from V and 5 bases from J, with 10 bases between. In germline, CDR1 is MNHEY, CDR2 SMNVEV (reference sequence).

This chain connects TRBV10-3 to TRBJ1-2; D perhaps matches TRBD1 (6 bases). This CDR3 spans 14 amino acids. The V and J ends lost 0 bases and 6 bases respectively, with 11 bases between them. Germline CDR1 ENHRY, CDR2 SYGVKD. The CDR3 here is CAISESATGDGYTF. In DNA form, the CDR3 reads TGTGCCATCAGTGAGTCCGCGACAGGAGATGGCTACACCTTC.

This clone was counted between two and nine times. The CDR3 nucleotides read TGTGCCAGCAGCCCCACAGGGGAGGATCAGCCCCAGCATTTT. Translating gives CASSPTGEDQPQHF. V and J are TRBV7-6 and TRBJ1-5; 7 nucleotides line up with TRBD1. With V trimmed by 5 bases and J by 5 bases, 6 bases remained unmatched. The CDR3 extends over 14 amino acids. The V gene's germline CDR1 is SGHVS and CDR2 FNYEAQ.

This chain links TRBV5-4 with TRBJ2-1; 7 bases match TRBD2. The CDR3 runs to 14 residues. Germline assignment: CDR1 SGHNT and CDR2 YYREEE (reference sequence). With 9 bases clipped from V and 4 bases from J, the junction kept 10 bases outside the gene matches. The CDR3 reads CATTRAGEYNEQFF. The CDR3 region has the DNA TGTGCCACAACGCGGGCGGGAGAATACAATGAGCAGTTCTTC.

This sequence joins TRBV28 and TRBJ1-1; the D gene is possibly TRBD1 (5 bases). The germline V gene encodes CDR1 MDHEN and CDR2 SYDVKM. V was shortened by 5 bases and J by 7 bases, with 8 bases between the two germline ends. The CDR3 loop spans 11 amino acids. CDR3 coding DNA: TGTGCCAGCAGTGGGGGGATTGAAGCTTTCTTT. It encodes CASSGGIEAFF.

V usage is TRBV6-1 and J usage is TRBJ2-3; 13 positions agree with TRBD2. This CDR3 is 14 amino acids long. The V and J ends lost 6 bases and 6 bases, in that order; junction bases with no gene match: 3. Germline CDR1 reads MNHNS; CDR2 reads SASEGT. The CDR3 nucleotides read TGTGCCAGCAGACTAGCGGGGGGGTGGGATACGCAGTATTTT. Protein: CASRLAGGWDTQYF.

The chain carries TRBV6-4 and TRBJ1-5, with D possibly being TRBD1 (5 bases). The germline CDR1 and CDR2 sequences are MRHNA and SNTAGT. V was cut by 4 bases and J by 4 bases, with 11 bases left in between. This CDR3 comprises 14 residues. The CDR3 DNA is TGTGCCAGCAGTGGGGGGAGGGTAAATCAGCCCCAGCATTTT. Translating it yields CASSGGRVNQPQHF.

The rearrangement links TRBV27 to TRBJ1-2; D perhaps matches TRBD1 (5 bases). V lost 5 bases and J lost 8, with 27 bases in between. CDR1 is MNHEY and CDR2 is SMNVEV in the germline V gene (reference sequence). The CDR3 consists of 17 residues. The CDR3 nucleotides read TGTGCCAGCAGTCTATACTCGGACATCCCGGAAGTCTTAGGCTACACCTTC. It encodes CASSLYSDIPEVLGYTF.

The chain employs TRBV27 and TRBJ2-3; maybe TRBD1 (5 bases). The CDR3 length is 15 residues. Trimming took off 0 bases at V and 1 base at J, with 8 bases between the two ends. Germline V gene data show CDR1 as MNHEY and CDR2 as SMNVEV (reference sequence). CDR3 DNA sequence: TGTGCCAGCAGTTTATCAGGGGTTGGCACAGATACGCAGTATTTT. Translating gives CASSLSGVGTDTQYF.

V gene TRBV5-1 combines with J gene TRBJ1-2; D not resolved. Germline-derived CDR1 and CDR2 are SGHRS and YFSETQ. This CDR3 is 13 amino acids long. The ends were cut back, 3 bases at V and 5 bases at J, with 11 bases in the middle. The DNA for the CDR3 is TGCGCCAGCAGCTCAGCGATAGAATATGGCTACACCTTC. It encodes CASSSAIEYGYTF. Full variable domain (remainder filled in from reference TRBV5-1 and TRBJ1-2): KAGVTQTPRYLIKTRGQQVTLSCSPISGHRSVSWYQQTPGQGLQFLFEYFSETQRNKGNFPGRFSGRQFSNSRSEMNVSTLELGDSALYLCASSSAIEYGYTFGSGTRLTVV.

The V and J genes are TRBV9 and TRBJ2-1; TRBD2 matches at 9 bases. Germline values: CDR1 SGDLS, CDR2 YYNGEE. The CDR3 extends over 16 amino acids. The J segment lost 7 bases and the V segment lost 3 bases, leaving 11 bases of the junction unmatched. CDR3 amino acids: CASSEGPGLALNEQFF. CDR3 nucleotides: TGTGCCAGCAGCGAGGGACCCGGACTAGCGTTAAATGAGCAGTTCTTC.

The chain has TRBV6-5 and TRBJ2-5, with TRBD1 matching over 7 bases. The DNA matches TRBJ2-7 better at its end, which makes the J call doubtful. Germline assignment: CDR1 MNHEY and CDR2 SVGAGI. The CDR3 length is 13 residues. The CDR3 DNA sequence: TGTGCCAGCAGTAGACAGGGTATCTACGAGCAGTACTTC. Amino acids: CASSRQGIYEQYF.

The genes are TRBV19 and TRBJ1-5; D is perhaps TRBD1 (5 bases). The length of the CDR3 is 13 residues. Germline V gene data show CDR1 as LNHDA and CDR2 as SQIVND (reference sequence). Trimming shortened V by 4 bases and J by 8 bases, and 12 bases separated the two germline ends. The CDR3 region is CASSSQGGEPQHF. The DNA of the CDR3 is TGTGCCAGTAGTAGCCAGGGCGGGGAGCCCCAGCATTTT.

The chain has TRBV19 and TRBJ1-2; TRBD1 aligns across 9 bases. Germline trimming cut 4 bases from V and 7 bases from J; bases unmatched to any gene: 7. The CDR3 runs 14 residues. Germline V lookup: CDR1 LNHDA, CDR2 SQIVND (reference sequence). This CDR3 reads CASSTTGTGSGYTF. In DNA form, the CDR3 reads TGTGCCAGTAGTACGACCGGGACAGGGAGTGGCTACACCTTC.

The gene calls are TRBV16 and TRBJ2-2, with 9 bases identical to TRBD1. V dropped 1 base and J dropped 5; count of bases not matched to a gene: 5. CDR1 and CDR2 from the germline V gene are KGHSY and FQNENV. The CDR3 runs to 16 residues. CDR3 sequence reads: CASSQLGQGATGELFF. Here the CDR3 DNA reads TGTGCCAGCAGCCAATTGGGACAGGGAGCGACCGGGGAGCTGTTTTTT. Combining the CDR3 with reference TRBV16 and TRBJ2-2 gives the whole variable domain GEEVAQTPKHLVRGEGQKAKLYCAPIKGHSYVFWYQQVLKNEFKFLISFQNENVFDETGMPKERFSAKCLPNSPCSLEIQATKLEDSAVYFCASSQLGQGATGELFFGEGSRLTVL.

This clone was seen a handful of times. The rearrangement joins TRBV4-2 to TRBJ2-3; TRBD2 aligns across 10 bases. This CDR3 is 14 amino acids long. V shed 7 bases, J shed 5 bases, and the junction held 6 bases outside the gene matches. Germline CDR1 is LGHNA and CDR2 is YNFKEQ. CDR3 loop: CASKREGQVDTQYF. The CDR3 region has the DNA TGTGCCAGCAAGCGGGAGGGCCAAGTAGATACGCAGTATTTT.

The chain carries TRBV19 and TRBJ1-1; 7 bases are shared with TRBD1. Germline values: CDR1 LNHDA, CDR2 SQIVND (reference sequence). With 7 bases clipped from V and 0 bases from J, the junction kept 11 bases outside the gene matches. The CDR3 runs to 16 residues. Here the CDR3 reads CASNPLPTGLNTEAFF. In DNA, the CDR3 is TGTGCCAGTAACCCTCTTCCGACAGGGTTGAACACTGAAGCTTTCTTT.

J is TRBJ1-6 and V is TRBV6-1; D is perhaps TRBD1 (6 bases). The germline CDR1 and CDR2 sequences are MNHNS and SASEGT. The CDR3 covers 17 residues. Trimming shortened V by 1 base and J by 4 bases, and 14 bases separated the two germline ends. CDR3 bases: TGTGCCAGCAGTGAAGTCGGAACAGGGCGGTATAATTCACCCCTCCACTTT. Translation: CASSEVGTGRYNSPLHF.

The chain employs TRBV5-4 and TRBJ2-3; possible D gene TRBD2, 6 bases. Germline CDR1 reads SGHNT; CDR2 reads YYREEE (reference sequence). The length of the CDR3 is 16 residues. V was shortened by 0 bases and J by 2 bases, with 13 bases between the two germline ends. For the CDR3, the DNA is TGTGCCAGCAGCTTGGGTGGACTATCCATCACAGATACGCAGTATTTT. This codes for CASSLGGLSITDTQYF.

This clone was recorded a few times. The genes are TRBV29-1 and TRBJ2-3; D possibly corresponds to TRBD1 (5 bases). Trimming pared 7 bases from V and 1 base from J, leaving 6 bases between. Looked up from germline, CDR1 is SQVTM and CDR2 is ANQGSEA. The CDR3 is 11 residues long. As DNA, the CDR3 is TGCAGCGGGGGCCGCACAGATACGCAGTATTTT. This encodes CSGGRTDTQYF.